Listed here are 25 T cell receptor beta chains from one sample, sequenced in a study of T-cell memory formation after mild COVID-19. TCRdb reanalysed the 5' RACE reads using MiXCR and keeps one entry per CDR3 protein. The sample records around 250,000 distinct CDR3 sequences, over 8.5% being singletons. Sequencing input: PBMCs or a T cell subset sorted from them (not recorded which). All receptors derive from a man in his late teens or twenties who had mild COVID-19 (a few samples of this study predate the infection). Cell type and time point are not known.

The gene calls are TRBV29-1 and TRBJ2-5, with D tentatively TRBD2 (5 bases). Trimming took 4 bases from V and 1 from J, leaving 13 bases between them. The V gene's germline CDR1 is SQVTM and CDR2 ANQGSEA. CDR3 length equals 14 residues. The chain's CDR3 is CSVVRTGVQETQYF. CDR3 in DNA: TGCAGCGTTGTCCGGACCGGGGTCCAAGAGACCCAGTACTTC. Supplemented by reference TRBV29-1 and TRBJ2-5, the full variable domain reads SAVISQKPSRDICQRGTSLTIQCQVDSQVTMMFWYRQQPGQSLTLIATANQGSEATYESGFVIDKFPISRPNLTFSTLTVSNMSPEDSSIYLCSVVRTGVQETQYFGPGTRLLVL.

This clonotype was detected ten times or more. The chain links TRBV4-3 to TRBJ2-3, with 9 nucleotides matching TRBD1. Germline V gene lookup returns CDR1 LGHNA and CDR2 YSLEER. With 0 bases clipped from V and 4 bases from J, the junction kept 8 bases outside the gene matches. CDR3 length: 17 residues. In nucleotides, the CDR3 is TGCGCCAGCAGCCAAGAAGGGGACAGGGAGGGCCCAGATACGCAGTATTTT. This gives the protein CASSQEGDREGPDTQYF.

The chain carries TRBV3-1 and TRBJ1-1; TRBD1 matches at 11 bases. Germline assignment: CDR1 LGHDT and CDR2 YNNKEL (reference sequence). V was clipped by 0 bases and J by 1 base; unmatched bases: 1. The CDR3 is made up of 16 amino acids. CDR3 amino acids: CASSQDGQGANTEAFF. CDR3 nucleotides: TGTGCCAGCAGCCAAGATGGACAGGGGGCGAACACTGAAGCTTTCTTT.

In regard to this clonotype: One end of the junction varies from germline; a read error may be responsible. The rearrangement joins TRBV7-6 to TRBJ2-2; D assignment may be TRBD1 or TRBD2 (7 bases each). The CDR3 loop spans 14 amino acids. Germline CDR1 is SGHVS and CDR2 is FNYEAQ. The CDR3 is CAGRGGGNTGELFF. In nucleotides, the CDR3 is TGTGCCGGCAGGGGAGGGGGCAACACCGGGGAGCTGTTTTTT.

This clonotype turned up a few times. CDR3 sequence reads: CSARVLAGELFF. The CDR3 DNA follows: TGCAGTGCTAGAGTTTTAGCCGGGGAGCTGTTTTTT. V is TRBV20-1 and J is TRBJ2-2; D unresolved. Trimming pared 1 base from V and 6 bases from J, leaving 6 bases between. This CDR3 region has 12 residues. Germline V CDR1 and CDR2: DFQATT, SNEGSKA (reference sequence).

This clonotype was counted a few times. The chain joins TRBV6-2 or TRBV6-3 to TRBJ2-7; D is perhaps TRBD2 (6 bases). In germline, CDR1 is MNHEY, CDR2 SVGEGT. The CDR3 contains 13 residues. The V gene lost 7 bases and the J gene lost 2 bases, with 12 bases spanning the gap. For the CDR3, the DNA is TGTGCCAGCAAGGTCGGGGAGGCCTACGAGCAGTACTTC. This translates into CASKVGEAYEQYF.

This clonotype was detected once. The J gene is TRBJ2-4, the V gene TRBV3-1, with TRBD2 as a possible D gene (6 bases). CDR3 size: 19 residues. Germline V gene data show CDR1 as LGHDT and CDR2 as YNNKEL (reference sequence). V shed 0 bases and J shed 1 base, with 19 bases lying between them. CDR3 sequence reads: CASSQERDSRNGAKNIQYF. The CDR3 nucleotides are TGTGCCAGCAGCCAAGAGCGGGACTCAAGAAACGGTGCCAAAAACATTCAGTACTTC.

This clonotype was counted ten times or more. The chain couples TRBV28 to TRBJ2-6; D not certain. Germline lookup yields CDR1 MDHEN and CDR2 SYDVKM. V shed 8 bases and J shed 0 bases, with 17 bases lying between them. This CDR3 is built from 17 residues. CDR3 residues: CASDSKGFRSGANVLTF. CDR3 in DNA: TGTGCCAGCGATAGTAAGGGTTTCCGCTCTGGGGCCAACGTCCTGACTTTC.

This chain links TRBV5-1 with TRBJ2-3, with TRBD1 identical over 9 bases. CDR1 is SGHRS, CDR2 YFSETQ, per germline. This CDR3 comprises 15 residues. The trim removed 4 bases at V and 2 bases at J, leaving 5 bases unmatched. Here the CDR3 DNA reads TGCGCCAGCAGCCGGGACAGGGCCCTCACAGATACGCAGTATTTT. Its translation is CASSRDRALTDTQYF. Together with reference TRBV5-1 and TRBJ2-3, the CDR3 gives the full variable domain: KAGVTQTPRYLIKTRGQQVTLSCSPISGHRSVSWYQQTPGQGLQFLFEYFSETQRNKGNFPGRFSGRQFSNSRSEMNVSTLELGDSALYLCASSRDRALTDTQYFGPGTRLTVL.

This clonotype was seen a handful of times. V is TRBV7-2 and J is TRBJ1-2; D perhaps matches TRBD1 (5 bases). V was clipped by 3 bases and J by 7 bases, with 9 bases between them. CDR1 and CDR2 from the germline V gene are SGHTA and FQGNSA. The CDR3 is 12 residues long. CDR3 DNA sequence: TGTGCCAGCAGCTTTGCCGGGGCTGGCTACACCTTC. This encodes CASSFAGAGYTF.

This clonotype was picked up many times. The chain has TRBV5-1 and TRBJ2-7, with D possibly being TRBD1 (6 bases). V was pared by 1 base and J by 3 bases, with 8 bases between. Germline CDR1 reads SGHRS; CDR2 reads YFSETQ. The CDR3 spans 13 residues. The DNA for the CDR3 is TGCGCCAGCAGCTTGTCGACAGGCTACGAGCAGTACTTC. Protein sequence: CASSLSTGYEQYF.

This clonotype turned up a few times. The chain carries TRBV30 and TRBJ2-1, with TRBD2 as a possible D gene (5 bases). Trimming removed 3 bases from V and 10 bases from J, with 16 bases in between. The germline gives CDR1 GTSNPN, CDR2 SVGIG (reference sequence). The CDR3 is 13 amino acids. The CDR3 sequence: CAWRDWNSSEQFF. The CDR3 DNA reads as TGTGCCTGGAGGGACTGGAACAGTAGCGAGCAGTTCTTC. The entire variable domain, with the rest obtained from reference TRBV30 and TRBJ2-1, is as follows: SQTIHQWPATLVQPVGSPLSLECTVEGTSNPNLYWYRQAAGRGLQLLFYSVGIGQISSEVPQNLSASRPQDRQFILSSKKLLLSDSGFYLCAWRDWNSSEQFFGPGTRLTVL.

The chain has TRBV6-2 or TRBV6-3 and TRBJ1-1; 11 nucleotides match TRBD1. Germline-derived CDR1 and CDR2 are MNHEY and SVGEGT. This CDR3 is built from 14 residues. V shed 7 bases and J 7 bases; nucleotides not matched to a gene: 8. CDR3 in amino acids: CASIWGQGDGEAFF. CDR3 sequence (DNA): TGTGCCAGCATCTGGGGACAGGGGGACGGTGAAGCTTTCTTT.

J is TRBJ1-1 and V is TRBV19; D is uncertain. Germline loops: CDR1 LNHDA, CDR2 SQIVND (reference sequence). Trimming shortened V by 8 bases and J by 1 base, and 8 bases separated the two germline ends. CDR3 length: 12 residues. CDR3: CASGPQNTEAFF. In nucleotides, the CDR3 is TGTGCCAGTGGACCCCAGAACACTGAAGCTTTCTTT.

This clonotype was found many times. V and J are TRBV6-1 and TRBJ1-5, with a possible D match to TRBD1 (5 bases). In germline, CDR1 is MNHNS, CDR2 SASEGT. The ends were cut back, 4 bases at V and 4 bases at J, with 11 bases in the middle. This CDR3 is built from 14 residues. This CDR3 reads CASSGGFSNQPQHF. The DNA for the CDR3 is TGTGCCAGCAGTGGGGGGTTCTCTAATCAGCCCCAGCATTTT.

This clonotype was counted a few times. The chain joins TRBV24-1 to TRBJ2-3; 13 nucleotides match TRBD2. CDR1 KGHDR and CDR2 SFDVKD come from the germline V gene. J gave up 6 bases and V 6 bases, and 5 bases lay outside the gene matches. The CDR3 contains 15 residues. CDR3 protein: CATSYGTSGVDTQYF. The CDR3 DNA sequence: TGTGCCACCAGTTATGGGACTAGCGGGGTGGATACGCAGTATTTT.

The gene calls are TRBV6-2 or TRBV6-3 and TRBJ2-5; D ambiguous. The CDR3 consists of 13 residues. Deletions cut 0 bases from V and 0 bases from J, with 2 bases between. Germline V gene lookup returns CDR1 MNHEY and CDR2 SVGEGT. CDR3 bases: TGTGCCAGCAGTTACTCCTACCAAGAGACCCAGTACTTC. Its protein product is CASSYSYQETQYF.

This clonotype was observed many times. The chain has TRBV5-1 and TRBJ1-2; D not certain. With 0 bases removed from V and 6 bases from J, the gap between germline ends came to 6 bases. The length of the CDR3 is 12 residues. The germline V gene has CDR1 SGHRS and CDR2 YFSETQ. The DNA for the CDR3 is TGCGCCAGCAGCTTGGGTGAGGATGGCTACACCTTC. Translating gives CASSLGEDGYTF.

This CDR3 is CASKVGRSYEQYF. The CDR3 nucleotides read TGCGCCAGCAAGGTAGGACGGTCCTACGAGCAGTACTTC. The rearrangement joins TRBV10-2 to TRBJ2-7; no clear D. V was trimmed by 7 bases and J by 1 base, leaving 11 bases between them. Germline V gene data show CDR1 as WSHSY and CDR2 as SAAADI. CDR3 length equals 13 residues.

This clonotype was observed many times. V is TRBV7-2 and J is TRBJ2-1; D not certain. V shed 5 bases and J shed 2 bases, with 7 bases lying between them. The CDR3 contains 13 residues. Germline CDR1 SGHTA, CDR2 FQGNSA. As DNA, the CDR3 is TGTGCCAGCAGCCCGGGTCCCTACAATGAGCAGTTCTTC. Encoded protein: CASSPGPYNEQFF.

The J gene is TRBJ1-1, the V gene TRBV20-1, with 8 bases lining up with TRBD1. The germline V gene has CDR1 DFQATT and CDR2 SNEGSKA (reference sequence). The CDR3 extends over 14 amino acids. CDR3 nucleotides: TGCAGCACACAGGGGGTCGGAGGGAACACTGAAGCTTTCTTT. Protein product: CSTQGVGGNTEAFF.

This clonotype was observed a handful of times. The gene calls are TRBV10-3 and TRBJ1-3; no clear D gene. The CDR3 spans 16 residues. Germline CDR1 and CDR2: ENHRY and SYGVKD. The V end was cut by 9 bases, the J end by 2 bases, with 20 bases between. In nucleotides, the CDR3 is TGTGCCATAGCCACTCAAATTGGTGCTGCTGGAAACACCATATATTTT. This codes for CAIATQIGAAGNTIYF.

The gene calls are TRBV13 and TRBJ2-7, with 11 bases that match TRBD2. J gave up 4 bases and V 4 bases, and 15 bases lay outside the gene matches. The germline CDR1 and CDR2 sequences are PRHDT and FYEKMQ (reference sequence). The CDR3 totals 18 residues. The CDR3 DNA follows: TGTGCCAGCAGCTCCTCCTTCGGGCTAGCGGGGGGTCGGTACGAGCAGTACGTC. Protein sequence: CASSSSFGLAGGRYEQYV.

This clonotype was counted between two and nine times. The chain has TRBV24-1 and TRBJ2-2; D call uncertain. Germline V gene lookup returns CDR1 KGHDR and CDR2 SFDVKD. The CDR3 extends over 15 amino acids. Trimming cost V 0 bases and J 4 bases, with 8 bases left between them. Here the CDR3 reads CATSDLVGSTGELFF. The CDR3 DNA reads TGTGCCACCAGTGATTTGGTAGGGTCCACCGGGGAGCTGTTTTTT.

CDR3 bases: TGTGCCACCAGCCACCGACAGGGACCAGATACGCAGTATTTT. It yields the protein CATSHRQGPDTQYF. The genes are TRBV15 and TRBJ2-3; 7 bases align to TRBD1. Germline V gives CDR1 LNHNV, CDR2 YYDKDF (reference sequence). Germline trimming cut 5 bases from V and 4 bases from J; bases unmatched to any gene: 6. The CDR3 is 14 residues long.